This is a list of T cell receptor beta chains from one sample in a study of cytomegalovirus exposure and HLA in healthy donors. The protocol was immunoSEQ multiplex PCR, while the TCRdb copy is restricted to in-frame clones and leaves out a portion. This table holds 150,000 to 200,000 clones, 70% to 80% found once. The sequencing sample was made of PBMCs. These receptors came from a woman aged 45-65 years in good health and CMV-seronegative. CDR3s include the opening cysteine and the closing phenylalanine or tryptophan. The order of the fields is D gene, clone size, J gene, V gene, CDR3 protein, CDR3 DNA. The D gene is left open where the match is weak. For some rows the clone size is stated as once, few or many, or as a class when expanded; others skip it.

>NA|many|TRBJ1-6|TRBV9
CASSEEKGYGISPLHF
TGTGCCAGCAGCGAGGAGAAGGGGTATGGGATTTCACCCCTCCACTTT
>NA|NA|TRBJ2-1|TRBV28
CASSWGDSPFYNEQFF
TGTGCCAGCAGCTGGGGGGATTCCCCCTTCTACAATGAGCAGTTCTTC
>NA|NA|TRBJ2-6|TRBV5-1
CASSFTVLSGANVLTF
TGCGCCAGCAGCTTTACAGTCCTCTCTGGGGCCAACGTCCTGACTTTC
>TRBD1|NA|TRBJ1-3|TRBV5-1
CASSLGDRGSGNTIYF
TGCGCCAGCAGCTTGGGGGACAGGGGATCTGGAAACACCATATATTTT
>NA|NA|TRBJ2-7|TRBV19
CASSRRGIGIYEQYF
TGTGCCAGTAGCCGCCGGGGAATTGGGATCTACGAGCAGTACTTC
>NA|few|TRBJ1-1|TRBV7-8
CASSLVLASGAFF
TGTGCCAGCAGCTTAGTTTTAGCGTCTGGAGCTTTCTTT
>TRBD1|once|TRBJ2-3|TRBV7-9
CASSIGQGTDTQYF
TGTGCCAGCAGCATCGGACAGGGGACAGATACGCAGTATTTT
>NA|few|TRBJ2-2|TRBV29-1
CSVKQVAGELFF
TGCAGCGTTAAACAGGTGGCCGGGGAGCTGTTTTTT
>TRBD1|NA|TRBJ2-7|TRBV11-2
CASSPPLGTGGYEQYF
TGTGCCAGCAGCCCTCCCCTGGGGACAGGGGGCTACGAGCAGTACTTC
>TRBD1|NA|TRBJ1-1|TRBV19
CASSTDRGPAEAFF
TGTGCCAGTAGTACAGACAGGGGGCCAGCTGAAGCTTTCTTT
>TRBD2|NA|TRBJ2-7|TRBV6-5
CASSKGTSGRREQYF
TGTGCCAGCAGTAAGGGGACTAGCGGGAGGCGGGAGCAGTACTTC
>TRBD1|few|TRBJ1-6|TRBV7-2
CASSRDRINSPLHF
TGTGCCAGCAGCCGGGACAGGATTAATTCACCCCTCCACTTT
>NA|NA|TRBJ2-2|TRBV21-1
CASSKGQGNTGELFF
TGTGCCAGCAGCAAAGGGCAGGGGAACACCGGGGAGCTGTTTTTT
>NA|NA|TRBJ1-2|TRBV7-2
CASSLARSGGYTF
TGTGCCAGCAGCTTAGCGCGGTCTGGTGGCTACACCTTC
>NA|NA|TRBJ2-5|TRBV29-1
CSVAGAQETQYF
TGCAGCGTTGCAGGGGCGCAAGAGACCCAGTACTTC
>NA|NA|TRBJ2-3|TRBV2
CASSGDLGRLTDTQYF
TGTGCCAGCAGTGGCGACCTAGGAAGACTCACAGATACGCAGTATTTT
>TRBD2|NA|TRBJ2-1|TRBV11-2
CASSPRLARNEQFF
TGTGCCAGCAGCCCACGACTAGCGCGTAATGAGCAGTTCTTC
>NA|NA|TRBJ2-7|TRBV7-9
CASSPMRDTSYEQYF
TGTGCCAGCAGCCCAATGAGGGATACCTCCTACGAGCAGTACTTC
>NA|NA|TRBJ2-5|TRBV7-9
CASSSTGTAETQYF
TGTGCCAGCAGCTCTACAGGGACGGCAGAGACCCAGTACTTC
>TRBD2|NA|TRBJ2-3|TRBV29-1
CSLSGRARTDTQYF
TGCAGCCTTAGCGGGAGGGCCCGGACAGATACGCAGTATTTT
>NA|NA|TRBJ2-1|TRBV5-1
CASSLRGGSYNEQFF
TGCGCCAGCAGCTTGAGGGGGGGCTCCTACAATGAGCAGTTCTTC
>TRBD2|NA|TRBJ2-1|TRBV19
CASSTRLAGEREQFF
TGTGCCAGTAGTACCCGACTAGCGGGAGAAAGAGAGCAGTTCTTC
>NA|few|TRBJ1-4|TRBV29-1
CSVVDSPTNEKLFF
TGCAGCGTAGTAGACAGTCCCACTAATGAAAAACTGTTTTTT
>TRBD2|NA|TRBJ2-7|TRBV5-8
CASSPPPGLADYEQYF
TGTGCCAGCAGCCCCCCCCCGGGACTAGCGGATTACGAGCAGTACTTC
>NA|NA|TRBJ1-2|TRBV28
CASTGHSGRGYTF
TGTGCCAGCACGGGACATTCCGGCCGTGGCTACACCTTC
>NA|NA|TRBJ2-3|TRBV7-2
CASRRKQGKTDTQYF
TGTGCCAGCAGGCGGAAGCAGGGGAAGACAGATACGCAGTATTTT
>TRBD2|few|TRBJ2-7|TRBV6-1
CASHNLGGFGEQYF
TGTGCCAGCCATAATCTCGGGGGGTTTGGCGAGCAGTACTTC
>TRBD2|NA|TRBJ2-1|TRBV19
CASSITSGGPYNEQFF
TGTGCCAGTAGTATAACAAGCGGGGGGCCCTACAATGAGCAGTTCTTC
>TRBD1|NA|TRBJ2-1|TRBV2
CASSPGQFGANEQFF
TGTGCCAGCAGTCCGGGACAGTTCGGAGCTAATGAGCAGTTCTTC
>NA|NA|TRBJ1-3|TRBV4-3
CASSLPQVQSGNTIYF
TGCGCCAGCAGCCTCCCCCAGGTCCAGAGTGGAAACACCATATATTTT
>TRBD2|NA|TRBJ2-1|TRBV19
CASSPLAGVSNEQFF
TGTGCCAGTAGCCCCCTAGCGGGAGTCAGTAATGAGCAGTTCTTC
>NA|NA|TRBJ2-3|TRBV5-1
CASSSGDLPMGTDTQYF
TGCGCCAGCAGCTCCGGGGACTTACCGATGGGCACAGATACGCAGTATTTT
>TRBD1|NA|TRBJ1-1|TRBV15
CATRRDRGLSEAFF
TGTGCCACCAGGCGGGACAGGGGGCTGAGTGAAGCTTTCTTT
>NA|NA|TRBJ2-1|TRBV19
CASSTNRVYNEQFF
TGTGCCAGTAGTACAAACAGGGTATACAATGAGCAGTTCTTC
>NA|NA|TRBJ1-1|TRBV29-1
CSVVRQANTEAFF
TGCAGCGTTGTCCGACAGGCGAACACTGAAGCTTTCTTT
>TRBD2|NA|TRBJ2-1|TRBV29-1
CSVTGTSGYNEQFF
TGCAGCGTTACCGGGACTAGCGGCTACAATGAGCAGTTCTTC
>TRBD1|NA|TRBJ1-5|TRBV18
CASSRQGTNQPQHF
TGTGCCAGCTCACGACAGGGAACCAATCAGCCCCAGCATTTT
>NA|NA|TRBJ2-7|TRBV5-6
CASRDSGFPYEQYF
TGTGCCAGCAGGGATTCCGGGTTTCCCTACGAGCAGTACTTC
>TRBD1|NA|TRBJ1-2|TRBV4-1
CASSHLGDRSLNYGYTF
TGCGCCAGCAGCCACTTGGGGGACAGATCACTTAACTATGGCTACACCTTC
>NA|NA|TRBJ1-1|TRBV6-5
CASSYSRTMNTEAFF
TGTGCCAGCAGTTACTCTCGGACAATGAACACTGAAGCTTTCTTT
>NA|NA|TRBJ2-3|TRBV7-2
CASSSPSPATDTQYF
TGTGCCAGCAGCTCCCCTTCCCCAGCGACAGATACGCAGTATTTT
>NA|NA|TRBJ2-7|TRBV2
CASITVSGKFAYEQYF
TGTGCCAGCATTACAGTATCTGGAAAGTTTGCCTACGAGCAGTACTTC
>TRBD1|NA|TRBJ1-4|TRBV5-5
CASSSRQGTTNEKLFF
TGTGCCAGCAGCTCAAGACAGGGAACAACTAATGAAAAACTGTTTTTT
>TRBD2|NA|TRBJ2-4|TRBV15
CATSRDLLAGGVIQYF
TGTGCCACCAGCAGAGATCTACTAGCGGGAGGGGTCATTCAGTACTTC
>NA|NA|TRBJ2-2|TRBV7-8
CASSLTSRAGELFF
TGTGCCAGCAGCCTGACTAGTCGGGCCGGGGAGCTGTTTTTT
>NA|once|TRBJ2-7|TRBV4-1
CASSPARSGAPDEQYF
TGCGCCAGCAGCCCAGCTCGGAGTGGCGCCCCGGACGAGCAGTACTTC
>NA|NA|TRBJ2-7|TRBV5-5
CASSSAGRGEQYF
TGTGCCAGCAGCTCCGCCGGCAGGGGCGAGCAGTACTTC
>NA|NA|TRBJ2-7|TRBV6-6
CASSYSTGNYEQYF
TGTGCCAGCAGTTACTCGACCGGGAACTACGAGCAGTACTTC